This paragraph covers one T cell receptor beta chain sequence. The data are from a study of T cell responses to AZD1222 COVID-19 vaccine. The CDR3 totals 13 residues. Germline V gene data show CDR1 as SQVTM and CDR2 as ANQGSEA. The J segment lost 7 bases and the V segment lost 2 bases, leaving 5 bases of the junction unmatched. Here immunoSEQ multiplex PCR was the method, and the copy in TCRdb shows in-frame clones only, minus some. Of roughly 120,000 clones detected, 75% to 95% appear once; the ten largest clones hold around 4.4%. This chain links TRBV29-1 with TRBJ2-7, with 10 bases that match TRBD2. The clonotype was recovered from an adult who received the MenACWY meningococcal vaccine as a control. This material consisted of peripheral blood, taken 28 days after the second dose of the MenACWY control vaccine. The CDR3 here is CSVEPSGSGEQYF. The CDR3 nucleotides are TGCAGCGTTGAACCTAGCGGGAGTGGAGAGCAGTACTTC.